The 20 T cell receptor beta chains given below trace back to one sample, sequenced in a study of human T cells and chemical hapten exposure. The time point denotes: patch test 1, 2 weeks after DPC sensitization. Treatment in this sample: therapeutic diphenylcyclopropenone sensitization with weekly scalp DPC. TCRdb reanalysed the RACE reads using MiXCR and keeps one entry per CDR3 protein. The sample records around 380,000 distinct CDR3 sequences, 4.8% being singletons. This specimen was whole blood, taken in connection with sensitization to the hapten diphenylcyclopropenone (DPC). The receptors were sampled from a woman aged 50 to 65 with alopecia areata. Some clones in this sample may be carry-over from other donors' samples.

This clonotype was counted many times. The chain combines TRBV24-1 with TRBJ2-1, with 12 bases lining up with TRBD2. V gave up 3 bases and J gave up 7 bases; unmatched junction bases: 3. The length of the CDR3 is 15 residues. Germline CDR1 and CDR2: KGHDR and SFDVKD. CDR3 sequence reads: CATSDPLAGGNEQFF. The CDR3 DNA reads TGTGCCACCAGTGATCCCCTAGCGGGGGGGAATGAGCAGTTCTTC.

This clonotype was seen repeatedly, ten times or more. The V gene is TRBV29-1, the J gene TRBJ2-7; D is possibly TRBD2 (5 bases). The germline V gene has CDR1 SQVTM and CDR2 ANQGSEA. The V end lost 3 bases, the J end lost 1 base, and 7 bases lay between the germline ends. The CDR3 has 12 residues. As DNA, the CDR3 is TGCAGCGTTGACACGGGGTCCTACGAGCAGTACTTC. It is translated as CSVDTGSYEQYF.

This clonotype was recorded many times. The V and J genes are TRBV7-6 and TRBJ1-1; tentative D call: TRBD1 (6 bases). CDR1 and CDR2 (germline): SGHVS, FNYEAQ. The CDR3 loop spans 16 amino acids. Trimming shortened V by 4 bases and J by 6 bases, and 21 bases separated the two germline ends. The CDR3 coding sequence is TGTGCCAGCAGCTCGTTGGCCCCTGGGGGGGCCCCTGAAGCTTTCTTT. This translates into CASSSLAPGGAPEAFF.

This clonotype was observed many times. J is TRBJ2-1 and V is TRBV27, with D perhaps TRBD2 (7 bases). The CDR3 has 15 residues. Per germline, CDR1 MNHEY and CDR2 SMNVEV (reference sequence). V lost 7 bases to trimming and J lost 7 bases, with 20 bases between them. As DNA, the CDR3 is TGTGCCAGCACCTGGGGGGGCAGAGGCAAAAATGAGCAGTTCTTC. It codes for CASTWGGRGKNEQFF.

In its sample, this clonotype was seen many times. The CDR3 protein is CASSIPGGAREKLFF. CDR3 DNA sequence: TGTGCCAGCAGCATCCCCGGGGGGGCTAGAGAAAAACTGTTTTTT. This chain joins TRBV21-1 and TRBJ1-4; the table's D call TRBD1 went unverified against the DNA. TRBV21-1 constitutes a pseudogene. The length of the CDR3 is 15 residues.

The table lists this clonotype with many counts. This chain links TRBV5-1 with TRBJ1-1, with TRBD1 identical over 7 bases. The CDR3 loop spans 15 amino acids. CDR1 SGHRS and CDR2 YFSETQ come from the germline V gene. The J segment lost 0 bases and the V segment lost 4 bases, leaving 6 bases of the junction unmatched. CDR3 coding DNA: TGCGCCAGCAGCGAATGGACAGGACTGAACACTGAAGCTTTCTTT. This codes for CASSEWTGLNTEAFF.

The rearrangement uses TRBV14 and TRBJ2-7; tentatively, D is TRBD1 (6 bases). V was cut by 4 bases and J by 5 bases, with 12 bases left in between. CDR3 length equals 13 residues. CDR1 and CDR2 from the germline V gene are SGHDN and FVKESK. This chain's CDR3 is CASSLTGSHEQYF. CDR3 DNA: TGTGCCAGCAGCCTAACAGGGAGCCACGAGCAGTACTTC.

In its sample, this clonotype was seen a few times. The genes are TRBV6-2 or TRBV6-3 and TRBJ2-5, with 7 bases identical to TRBD1. CDR3 length equals 15 residues. Germline CDR1 is MNHEY and CDR2 is SVGEGT. V trimming: 6 bases; J trimming: 5 bases; junction bases outside the gene matches: 12. The CDR3 protein is CASSVPKQGSETQYF. CDR3 coding DNA: TGTGCCAGCAGCGTTCCCAAACAGGGGTCGGAGACCCAGTACTTC.

The chain uses TRBV7-9 and TRBJ2-7; D ambiguous. Trimming left V 0 bases short and J 4 bases short, with 7 bases between. Germline CDR1 and CDR2: SEHNR and FQNEAQ (reference sequence). This CDR3 region has 13 residues. This CDR3 is CASSLAVGYEQYF. CDR3 DNA: TGTGCCAGCAGCTTAGCTGTGGGGTACGAGCAGTACTTC.

This clonotype was recorded many times. This chain uses TRBV5-1 with TRBJ2-7; 12 nucleotides match TRBD2. V shed 3 bases, J shed 5 bases, and the junction held 9 bases outside the gene matches. Per the germline V gene, CDR1 is SGHRS and CDR2 is YFSETQ. The CDR3 spans 16 residues. The DNA for the CDR3 is TGCGCCAGCAGCTCCGGGCTAGCGGGAGGGCCAGACGAGCAGTACTTC. This codes for CASSSGLAGGPDEQYF.

The sample holds many counts of this clonotype. V is TRBV7-2 and J is TRBJ2-3; D is uncertain. Looked up from germline, CDR1 is SGHTA and CDR2 is FQGNSA. The V and J ends lost 5 bases and 2 bases respectively, with 17 bases between them. There are 16 residues in the CDR3. Here the CDR3 reads CASSPRPQPFTDTQYF. In DNA form, the CDR3 reads TGTGCCAGCAGCCCCCGACCGCAGCCATTCACAGATACGCAGTATTTT.

This clonotype was seen many times. The rearrangement uses TRBV9 and TRBJ2-3; weak D call: TRBD1 (6 bases). CDR3 length equals 13 residues. Per germline, CDR1 SGDLS and CDR2 YYNGEE. V gave up 0 bases and J gave up 5 bases, with 7 bases separating them. CDR3 nucleotide sequence: TGTGCCAGCAGCGTAGGAGGGGGAGATACGCAGTATTTT. This encodes CASSVGGGDTQYF.

In this sample, this clonotype turned up many times. CDR3 amino acids: CASTWQLNTEAFF. The CDR3 coding sequence is TGTGCCAGCACTTGGCAGCTGAACACTGAAGCTTTCTTT. The V and J genes are TRBV13 and TRBJ1-1, with D uncertain. Per the germline V gene, CDR1 is PRHDT and CDR2 is FYEKMQ (reference sequence). V dropped 7 bases and J dropped 0 bases, with 9 bases sitting between them. The CDR3 has 13 residues.

This clonotype was observed at least ten times. The chain has TRBV6-2 or TRBV6-3 and TRBJ1-1; 9 bases map to TRBD1. Germline values: CDR1 MNHEY, CDR2 SVGEGT. V shed 6 bases and J 6 bases; nucleotides not matched to a gene: 8. This CDR3 region has 14 residues. CDR3 sequence: CASSQGQGYAEAFF. The CDR3 DNA is TGTGCCAGCAGCCAGGGACAGGGATATGCTGAAGCTTTCTTT.

CDR3 bases: TGTGCCAGCAGCTTACGTCCTAGCGGGGGGGCCGGGAACACCGGGGAGCTGTTTTTT. It codes for CASSLRPSGGAGNTGELFF. This sequence joins TRBV7-2 and TRBJ2-2; 12 bases map to TRBD2. The CDR3 runs to 19 residues. With V trimmed by 2 bases and J by 1 base, 8 bases remained unmatched. The germline V gene encodes CDR1 SGHTA and CDR2 FQGNSA.

This clonotype was counted only a few times. The V call is TRBV20-1, the J call TRBJ2-3; tentative D call: TRBD1 (6 bases). This CDR3 has 14 amino acids. V was pared by 5 bases and J by 2 bases, with 14 bases between. The V gene's germline CDR1 is DFQATT and CDR2 SNEGSKA (reference sequence). DNA of the CDR3: TGCAGTGCTCCTAGGACAGCTACCACAGATACGCAGTATTTT. Protein sequence: CSAPRTATTDTQYF.

This clonotype showed up many times. J is TRBJ1-5 and V is TRBV7-2; the D gene is possibly TRBD1 (6 bases). The CDR3 contains 16 residues. With 1 base removed from V and 7 bases from J, the gap between germline ends came to 17 bases. Looked up from germline, CDR1 is SGHTA and CDR2 is FQGNSA. CDR3 sequence reads: CASSLVGVTGRQPQHF. For the CDR3, the DNA is TGTGCCAGCAGCTTAGTCGGGGTCACAGGGCGCCAGCCCCAGCATTTT.

This clonotype showed up many times. V gene TRBV6-2 or TRBV6-3 combines with J gene TRBJ1-1; 8 bases match TRBD1. The germline V gene encodes CDR1 MNHEY and CDR2 SVGEGT. V gave up 6 bases and J gave up 11 bases; unmatched junction bases: 8. The CDR3 runs 12 residues. The chain's CDR3 is CASSLDRVRAFF. DNA of the CDR3: TGTGCCAGCAGCTTGGACAGGGTGCGTGCTTTCTTT.

There are many counts of this clonotype. The chain links TRBV12-3 or TRBV12-4 to TRBJ2-2; TRBD2 is a possible D gene (6 bases). The CDR3 totals 16 residues. V dropped 8 bases and J dropped 0 bases, with 16 bases sitting between them. In DNA, the CDR3 is TGTGCCAGCTCCTCCCTCCCGGGGGCGAACACCGGGGAGCTGTTTTTT. Residues: CASSSLPGANTGELFF.

The V gene is TRBV25-1, the J gene TRBJ2-1; 9 bases fit TRBD2. The ends lost 4 bases at V and 2 bases at J; junction bases unmatched: 9. The CDR3 consists of 17 residues. The V gene's germline CDR1 is MGHDK and CDR2 SYGVNS. The CDR3: CASSALGGGVPYNEQFF. The CDR3 DNA reads as TGTGCCAGCAGTGCCCTCGGCGGGGGGGTTCCCTACAATGAGCAGTTCTTC.